These T cell receptor beta chains were read from a single sample in a study of control samples from healthy donors and cancer patients. Only in-frame clones appear in the TCRdb table, and some are missing; sequencing was by immunoSEQ multiplex PCR. Among 130,000 or so clones listed, 89% were seen once. Sequencing used PBMCs. The receptors here all came from a middle-aged man with head and neck cancer. Each CDR3 is given with its conserved first and last residue. D genes are given only for firm matches. Where a row states a size, it is once, few, many or the class of an expanded clone; other rows omit it.

V gene	J gene	clone size	D gene	CDR3 protein	CDR3 DNA
TRBV28	TRBJ1-2	-	TRBD1	CASNPNVGQGSRGYTF	TGTGCCAGCAACCCAAACGTGGGACAGGGTTCGAGAGGCTACACCTTC
TRBV3-1/TRBV3-2	TRBJ1-1	-	-	CASSQVLNTEAFF	TGTGCCAGCAGCCAGGTTCTGAACACTGAAGCTTTCTTT
TRBV11-2	TRBJ2-7	-	TRBD2	CASSLASGAYEQYF	TGTGCCAGCAGCTTAGCTAGCGGGGCTTACGAGCAGTACTTC
TRBV5-1	TRBJ2-5	-	TRBD2	CASSLGTREETQYF	TGCGCCAGCAGCTTGGGGACTAGGGAAGAGACCCAGTACTTC
TRBV19	TRBJ2-1	-	TRBD1	CASSIGQGQFF	TGTGCCAGTAGTATTGGACAGGGGCAGTTCTTC
TRBV3-1/TRBV3-2	TRBJ2-6	-	TRBD2	CASTQLAGASGANVLTF	TGTGCCAGCACCCAGCTAGCGGGAGCATCTGGGGCCAACGTCCTGACTTTC
TRBV7-6	TRBJ2-2	-	TRBD2	CASSLGLAGPTGELFF	TGTGCCAGCAGCTTAGGACTAGCGGGACCCACCGGGGAGCTGTTTTTT
TRBV21-1	TRBJ2-3	-	-	CASSLQGATVADTQYF	TGTGCCAGCAGCTTACAGGGGGCTACCGTCGCAGATACGCAGTATTTT
TRBV3-1/TRBV3-2	TRBJ2-2	-	-	CASSRPGGAGELFF	TGTGCCAGCAGCCGACCAGGGGGGGCCGGGGAGCTGTTTTTT
TRBV2	TRBJ2-1	-	TRBD2	CASSDTGGPYNEQFF	TGTGCCAGCAGTGACACGGGGGGACCCTACAATGAGCAGTTCTTC
TRBV5-1	TRBJ2-4	-	-	CASAAQSVLSGNIQYF	TGCGCCAGCGCAGCCCAGAGCGTATTATCCGGAAACATTCAGTACTTC
TRBV12-3/TRBV12-4	TRBJ2-7	once	-	CASNRDLTYEQYF	TGTGCCAGCAATCGGGACCTGACCTACGAGCAGTACTTC
TRBV20-1	TRBJ2-3	-	-	CSPGVTDTQYF	TGCAGTCCCGGGGTGACAGATACGCAGTATTTT
TRBV7-8	TRBJ1-1	-	-	CASSLGTEAFF	TGTGCCAGCAGCTTAGGGACTGAAGCTTTCTTT
TRBV20-1	TRBJ2-3	-	TRBD2	CSASERGLTDTQYF	TGCAGTGCTAGTGAGCGGGGGCTCACAGATACGCAGTATTTT
TRBV25-1	TRBJ2-1	-	-	CASSESTGRFNNEQFF	TGTGCCAGCAGTGAATCGACAGGGAGGTTCAACAATGAGCAGTTCTTC
TRBV7-9	TRBJ2-7	once	-	CASSLVGGSYEQYF	TGTGCCAGCAGCTTGGTCGGGGGCTCCTACGAGCAGTACTTC
TRBV2	TRBJ1-2	-	-	CASSEAPGGYTF	TGTGCCAGCAGTGAAGCGCCCGGTGGCTACACCTTC
TRBV7-2	TRBJ2-5	-	TRBD2	CASSLVGGGAGTGTQYF	TGTGCCAGCAGCTTAGTTGGGGGGGGAGCGGGAACTGGGACCCAGTACTTC
TRBV18	TRBJ2-5	-	-	CASSPQVVQETQYF	TGTGCCAGCTCACCACAGGTAGTCCAAGAGACCCAGTACTTC
TRBV11-2	TRBJ2-1	-	-	CASSAGSGNEQFF	TGTGCCAGCAGCGCGGGGAGCGGGAATGAGCAGTTCTTC
TRBV27	TRBJ2-7	-	TRBD1	CASSLSGGTGGSYEQYF	TGTGCCAGCAGTTTATCGGGGGGGACAGGGGGCTCCTACGAGCAGTACTTC
TRBV19	TRBJ1-4	-	TRBD1	CASSILTGSLEKLFF	TGTGCCAGTAGTATTTTGACAGGGAGTCTCGAAAAACTGTTTTTT
TRBV5-5	TRBJ1-2	-	TRBD1	CASSPDRDGYTF	TGTGCCAGCAGCCCGGACAGGGACGGCTACACCTTC
TRBV6-6	TRBJ1-3	-	-	CASSYSETGTIYF	TGTGCCAGCAGTTACTCGGAAACGGGCACCATATATTTT
TRBV28	TRBJ2-5	-	TRBD2	CASSLRGVQETQYF	TGTGCCAGCAGTTTGCGGGGGGTCCAAGAGACCCAGTACTTC
TRBV19	TRBJ2-7	-	TRBD2	CASSPGTSGFYYSYEQYF	TGTGCCAGTAGCCCCGGGACTAGCGGGTTTTACTACTCCTACGAGCAGTACTTC
TRBV10-3	TRBJ2-7	once	TRBD1	CAISETGAYEQYF	TGTGCCATCAGTGAAACAGGGGCCTACGAGCAGTACTTC
TRBV18	TRBJ1-2	-	-	CASSPRETGPGPYGYTF	TGTGCCAGCTCACCACGAGAGACAGGTCCGGGGCCTTATGGCTACACCTTC
TRBV11-1	TRBJ1-2	-	TRBD1	CASSSGTGRYDYGYTF	TGTGCCAGCAGCTCCGGGACAGGGAGGTATGACTATGGCTACACCTTC
TRBV5-1	TRBJ2-7	-	-	CASSLQDSYEQYF	TGCGCCAGCAGCTTACAGGATTCCTACGAGCAGTACTTC
TRBV2	TRBJ1-5	-	-	CASGDSNQPQHF	TGTGCCAGCGGAGACAGCAATCAGCCCCAGCATTTT
TRBV7-8	TRBJ1-6	-	-	CASSFRDAGLGSPLHF	TGTGCCAGCAGCTTTAGGGACGCAGGGTTAGGGTCACCCCTCCACTTT
TRBV27	TRBJ1-1	-	-	CASSLMDGNTEAFF	TGTGCCAGCAGTTTAATGGACGGGAACACTGAAGCTTTCTTT
TRBV7-3	TRBJ2-2	-	TRBD1	CASSLRQGPTGELFF	TGTGCCAGCAGCCTTCGACAGGGTCCGACCGGGGAGCTGTTTTTT
TRBV19	TRBJ1-4	-	-	CASSTPGHNLATNEKLFF	TGTGCCAGTAGTACCCCGGGACACAATCTTGCAACTAATGAAAAACTGTTTTTT
TRBV15	TRBJ2-7	-	TRBD2	CATSTVPGLATPEQYF	TGTGCCACCAGCACAGTACCGGGACTAGCGACGCCCGAGCAGTACTTC
TRBV11-2	TRBJ1-2	-	-	CASSRPGGGAFQQRYGYTF	TGTGCCAGCAGCCGACCGGGCGGGGGGGCCTTTCAACAGAGGTATGGCTACACCTTC
TRBV10-1	TRBJ2-7	few	TRBD1	CASRSGQGPYEQYF	TGCGCCAGCAGATCGGGACAGGGGCCCTACGAGCAGTACTTC
TRBV2	TRBJ2-5	-	TRBD2	CATRAGETWETQYF	TGTGCCACCCGAGCGGGAGAGACGTGGGAGACCCAGTACTTC
TRBV7-2	TRBJ2-5	-	-	CASSPNSGQETQYF	TGTGCCAGCAGCCCGAACAGCGGCCAAGAGACCCAGTACTTC
TRBV5-6	TRBJ1-2	-	-	CASSVDRNYGYTF	TGTGCCAGCAGCGTCGACAGAAACTATGGCTACACCTTC
TRBV28	TRBJ1-1	-	-	CASSFTPNTEAFF	TGTGCCAGCAGTTTTACCCCGAACACTGAAGCTTTCTTT